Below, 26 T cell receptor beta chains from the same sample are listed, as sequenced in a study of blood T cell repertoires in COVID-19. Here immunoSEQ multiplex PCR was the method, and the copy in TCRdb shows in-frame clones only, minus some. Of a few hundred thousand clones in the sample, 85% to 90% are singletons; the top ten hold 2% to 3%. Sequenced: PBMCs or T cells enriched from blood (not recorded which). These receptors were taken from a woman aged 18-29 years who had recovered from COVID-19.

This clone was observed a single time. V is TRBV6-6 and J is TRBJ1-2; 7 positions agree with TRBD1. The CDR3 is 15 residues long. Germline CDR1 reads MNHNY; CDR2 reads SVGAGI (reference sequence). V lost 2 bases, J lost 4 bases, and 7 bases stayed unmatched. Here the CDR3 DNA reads TGTGCCAGCAGTTACACAACAGGGGATATCTATGGCTACACCTTC. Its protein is CASSYTTGDIYGYTF.

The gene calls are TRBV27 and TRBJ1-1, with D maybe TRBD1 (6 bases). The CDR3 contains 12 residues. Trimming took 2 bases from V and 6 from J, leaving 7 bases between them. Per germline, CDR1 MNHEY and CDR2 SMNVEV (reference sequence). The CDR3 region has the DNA TGTGCCAGCAGTTTACCAGGGGCTGAAGCTTTCTTT. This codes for CASSLPGAEAFF.

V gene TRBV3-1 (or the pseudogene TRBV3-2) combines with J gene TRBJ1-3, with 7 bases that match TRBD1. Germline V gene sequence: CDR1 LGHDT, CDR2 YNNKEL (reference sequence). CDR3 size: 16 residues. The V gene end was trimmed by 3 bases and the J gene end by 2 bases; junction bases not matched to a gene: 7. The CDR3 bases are TGTGCCAGCAGCCACCACAGGGGAAGGGCTGGAAACACCATATATTTT. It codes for CASSHHRGRAGNTIYF.

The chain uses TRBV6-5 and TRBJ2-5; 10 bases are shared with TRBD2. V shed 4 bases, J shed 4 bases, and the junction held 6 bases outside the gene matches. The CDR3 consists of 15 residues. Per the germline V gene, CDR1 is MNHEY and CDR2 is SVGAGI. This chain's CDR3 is CASSFSGGRPETQYF. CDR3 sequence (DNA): TGTGCCAGCAGTTTTAGCGGGGGGCGGCCAGAGACCCAGTACTTC.

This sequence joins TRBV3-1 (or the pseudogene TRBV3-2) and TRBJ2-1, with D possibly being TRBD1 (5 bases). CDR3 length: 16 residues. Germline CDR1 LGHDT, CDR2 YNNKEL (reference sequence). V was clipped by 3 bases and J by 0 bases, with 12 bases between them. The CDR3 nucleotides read TGTGCCAGCAGCCACGCAGGGCTAGACTCCTACAATGAGCAGTTCTTC. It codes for CASSHAGLDSYNEQFF.

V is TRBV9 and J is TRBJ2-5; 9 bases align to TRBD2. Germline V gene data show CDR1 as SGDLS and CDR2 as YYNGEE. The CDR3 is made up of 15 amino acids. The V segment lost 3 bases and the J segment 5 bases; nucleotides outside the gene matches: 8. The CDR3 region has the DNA TGTGCCAGCAGCGAGGGGCTAGCGGGGATCGAGACCCAGTACTTC. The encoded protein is CASSEGLAGIETQYF.

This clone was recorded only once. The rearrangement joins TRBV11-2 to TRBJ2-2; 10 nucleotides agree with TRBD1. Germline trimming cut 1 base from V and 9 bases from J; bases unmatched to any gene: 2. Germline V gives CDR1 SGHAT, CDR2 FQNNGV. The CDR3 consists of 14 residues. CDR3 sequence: CASSLGQGAWELFF. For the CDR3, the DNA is TGTGCCAGCAGCTTAGGACAGGGGGCCTGGGAGCTGTTTTTT.

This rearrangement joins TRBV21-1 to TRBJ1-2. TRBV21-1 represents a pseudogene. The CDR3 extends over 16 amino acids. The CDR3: CASSKEEPSPNYGYTF. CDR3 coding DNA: TGTGCCAGCAGCAAAGAGGAGCCGAGCCCTAACTATGGCTACACCTTC.

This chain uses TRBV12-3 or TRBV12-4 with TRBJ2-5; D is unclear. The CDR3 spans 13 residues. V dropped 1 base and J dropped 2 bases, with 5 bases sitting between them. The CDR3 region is CASSLGIQETQYF. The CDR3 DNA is TGTGCCAGCAGTTTAGGTATACAAGAGACCCAGTACTTC.

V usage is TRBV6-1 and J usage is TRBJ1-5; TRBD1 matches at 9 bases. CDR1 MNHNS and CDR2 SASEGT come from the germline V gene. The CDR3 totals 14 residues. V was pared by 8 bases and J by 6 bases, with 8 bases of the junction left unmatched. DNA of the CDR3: TGTGCCAGCTCATCTACAGGGGGCAGTCAGCCCCAGCATTTT. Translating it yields CASSSTGGSQPQHF.

The CDR3 here is CAARGAGGTGNTIYF. DNA for the CDR3: TGTGCCGCCCGAGGGGCAGGGGGCACTGGAAACACCATATATTTT. V gene TRBV10-3 combines with J gene TRBJ1-3; 8 positions match TRBD1. In germline, CDR1 is ENHRY, CDR2 SYGVKD. The CDR3 runs 15 residues. Trimming at V came to 11 bases and at J to 2 bases, leaving 11 bases not matched to a gene.

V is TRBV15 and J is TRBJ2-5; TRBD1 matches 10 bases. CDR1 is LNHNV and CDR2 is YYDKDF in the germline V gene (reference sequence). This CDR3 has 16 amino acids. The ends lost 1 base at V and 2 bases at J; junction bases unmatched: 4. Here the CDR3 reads CATSRGKGQGQETQYF. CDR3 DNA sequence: TGTGCCACCAGCAGAGGCAAGGGACAGGGGCAAGAGACCCAGTACTTC.

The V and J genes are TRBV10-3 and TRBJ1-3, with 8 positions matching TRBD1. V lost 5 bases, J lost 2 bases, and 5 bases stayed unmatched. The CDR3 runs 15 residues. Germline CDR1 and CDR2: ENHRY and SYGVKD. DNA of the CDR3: TGTGCCATCAGTCAACAGGGGGAGCCTGGAAACACCATATATTTT. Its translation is CAISQQGEPGNTIYF.

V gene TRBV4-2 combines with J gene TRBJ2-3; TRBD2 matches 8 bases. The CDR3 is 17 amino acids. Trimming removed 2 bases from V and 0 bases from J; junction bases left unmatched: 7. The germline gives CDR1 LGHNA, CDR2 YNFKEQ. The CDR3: CASSQTPGGASTDTQYF. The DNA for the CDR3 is TGTGCCAGCAGCCAAACCCCCGGGGGGGCTAGCACAGATACGCAGTATTTT.

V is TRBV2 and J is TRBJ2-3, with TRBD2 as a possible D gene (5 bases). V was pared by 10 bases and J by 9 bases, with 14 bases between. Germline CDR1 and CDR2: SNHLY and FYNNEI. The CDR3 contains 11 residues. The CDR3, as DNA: TGTGCCACCAATTCTGGGAGAACGCAGTATTTT. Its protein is CATNSGRTQYF.

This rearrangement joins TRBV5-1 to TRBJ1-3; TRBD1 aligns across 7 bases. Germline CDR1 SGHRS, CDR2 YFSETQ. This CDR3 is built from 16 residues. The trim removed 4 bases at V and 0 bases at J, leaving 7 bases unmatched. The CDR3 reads CASSGGQSSSGNTIYF. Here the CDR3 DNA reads TGCGCCAGCAGCGGGGGACAGTCAAGCTCTGGAAACACCATATATTTT.

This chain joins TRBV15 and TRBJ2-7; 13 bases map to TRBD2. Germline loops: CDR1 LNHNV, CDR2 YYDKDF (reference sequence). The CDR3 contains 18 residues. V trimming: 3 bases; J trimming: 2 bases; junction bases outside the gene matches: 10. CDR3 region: CATSRPRLAGGPPYEQYF. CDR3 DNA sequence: TGTGCCACCAGCAGGCCCCGACTAGCGGGGGGTCCGCCCTACGAGCAGTACTTC.

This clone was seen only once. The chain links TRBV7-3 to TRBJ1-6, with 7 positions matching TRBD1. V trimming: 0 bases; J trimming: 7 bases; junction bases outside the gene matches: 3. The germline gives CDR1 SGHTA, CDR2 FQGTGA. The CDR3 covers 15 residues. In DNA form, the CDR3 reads TGTGCCAGCAGCTTAACGGGACAGTTCAATTCACCCCTCCACTTT. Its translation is CASSLTGQFNSPLHF.

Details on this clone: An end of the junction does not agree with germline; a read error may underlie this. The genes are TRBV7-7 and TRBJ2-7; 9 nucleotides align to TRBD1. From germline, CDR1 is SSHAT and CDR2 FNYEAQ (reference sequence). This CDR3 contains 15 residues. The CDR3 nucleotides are TGTGCTAGCAGCTTAGGGACAGGGAGCTCCTACGAGCAGTACTTC. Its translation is CASSLGTGSSYEQYF.

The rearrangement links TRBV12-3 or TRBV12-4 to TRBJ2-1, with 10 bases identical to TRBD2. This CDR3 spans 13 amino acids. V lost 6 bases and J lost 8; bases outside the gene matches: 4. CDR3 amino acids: CASRASGGYEQFF. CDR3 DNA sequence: TGTGCCAGCAGGGCTAGCGGGGGCTATGAGCAGTTCTTC.

The CDR3 is CASSRTASSTNYGYTF. The CDR3 nucleotides read TGTGCCAGTAGTAGAACAGCTTCTTCTACTAACTATGGCTACACCTTC. The J gene is TRBJ1-2, the V gene TRBV19, with D unclear. The CDR3 has 16 amino acids. V was trimmed by 4 bases and J by 0 bases, leaving 15 bases between them. The V gene's germline CDR1 is LNHDA and CDR2 SQIVND (reference sequence).

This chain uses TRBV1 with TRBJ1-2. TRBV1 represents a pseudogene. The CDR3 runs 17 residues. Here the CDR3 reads CTSSQDKRSGGEDGYTF. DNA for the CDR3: TGCACCAGCAGCCAAGATAAACGGTCGGGAGGTGAAGATGGCTACACCTTC.

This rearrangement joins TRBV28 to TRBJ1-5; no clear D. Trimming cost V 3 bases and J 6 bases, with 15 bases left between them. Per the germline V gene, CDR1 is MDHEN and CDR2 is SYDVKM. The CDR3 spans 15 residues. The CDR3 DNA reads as TGTGCCAGCAGTTTTTATGGTTCCGGGAGTCAGCCCCAGCATTTT. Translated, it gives CASSFYGSGSQPQHF.

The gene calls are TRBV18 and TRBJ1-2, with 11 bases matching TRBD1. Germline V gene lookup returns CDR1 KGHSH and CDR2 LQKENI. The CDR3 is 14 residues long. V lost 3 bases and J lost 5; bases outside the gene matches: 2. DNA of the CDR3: TGTGCCAGCTCACCGGACAGGGGGCGGTATGGCTACACCTTC. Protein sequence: CASSPDRGRYGYTF.

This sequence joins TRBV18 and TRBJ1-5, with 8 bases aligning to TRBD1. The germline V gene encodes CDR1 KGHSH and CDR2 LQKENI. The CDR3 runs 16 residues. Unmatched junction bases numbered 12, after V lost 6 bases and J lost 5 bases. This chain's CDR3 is CASSPDRARGDQPQHF. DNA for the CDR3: TGTGCCAGCTCGCCGGACAGGGCGAGGGGGGATCAGCCCCAGCATTTT.

CDR3 nucleotide sequence: TGCGCCAGCAGCTTGGAGGGTAGCGGGGGGCCCCGCAATGAAAAACTGTTTTTT. Translation gives CASSLEGSGGPRNEKLFF. This rearrangement joins TRBV5-1 to TRBJ1-4; perhaps TRBD1 as D (6 bases). Trimming cost V 0 bases and J 5 bases, with 20 bases left between them. Looked up from germline, CDR1 is SGHRS and CDR2 is YFSETQ. This CDR3 spans 18 amino acids.